The source of this T cell receptor beta chain is a study of cytomegalovirus exposure and HLA in healthy donors. Across the whole study: Early release data held some 80 million unique TCRs from HLA-typed donors. Study results and caveats: Presence/absence analyses supposed approximately even sequencing depth among donors. Investigators reported 164 TCR beta chains as tied to cytomegalovirus.

V lost 1 base and J 2 bases, leaving 9 bases between the germline ends. The CDR3 is 14 amino acids. CDR1 is SGHRS and CDR2 is YFSETQ in the germline V gene. The PCR ran on 60 Vbeta and 13 Jbeta primers. Sequenced by immunoSEQ multiplex PCR; TCRdb stores in-frame clones only, minus some. Seen here are roughly 140,000 clones, around three quarters observed once, and the top ten hold 1.5% to 2%. Details on this clone: Antigen unknown.

The sequenced sample consisted of PBMCs. The sequence derives from a woman aged 40 to 55 in good health and CMV-seronegative. J is TRBJ2-5 and V is TRBV5-1, with D perhaps matching TRBD2 (6 bases). The CDR3 DNA is TGCGCCAGCAGCTTGATGGCGGGGCAAGAGACCCAGTACTTC. Translating gives CASSLMAGQETQYF.